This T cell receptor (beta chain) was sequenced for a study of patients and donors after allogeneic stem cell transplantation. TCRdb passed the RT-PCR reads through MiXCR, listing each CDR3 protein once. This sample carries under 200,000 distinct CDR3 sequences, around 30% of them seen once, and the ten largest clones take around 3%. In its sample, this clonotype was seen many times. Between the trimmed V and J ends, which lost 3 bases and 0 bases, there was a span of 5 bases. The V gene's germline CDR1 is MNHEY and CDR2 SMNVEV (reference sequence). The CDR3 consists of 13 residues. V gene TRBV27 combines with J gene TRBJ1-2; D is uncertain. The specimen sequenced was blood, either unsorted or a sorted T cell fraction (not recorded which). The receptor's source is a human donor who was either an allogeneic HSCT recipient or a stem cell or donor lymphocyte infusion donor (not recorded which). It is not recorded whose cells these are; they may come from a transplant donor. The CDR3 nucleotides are TGTGCCAGCAGTTTCGCGGCTAACTATGGCTACACCTTC. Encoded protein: CASSFAANYGYTF.